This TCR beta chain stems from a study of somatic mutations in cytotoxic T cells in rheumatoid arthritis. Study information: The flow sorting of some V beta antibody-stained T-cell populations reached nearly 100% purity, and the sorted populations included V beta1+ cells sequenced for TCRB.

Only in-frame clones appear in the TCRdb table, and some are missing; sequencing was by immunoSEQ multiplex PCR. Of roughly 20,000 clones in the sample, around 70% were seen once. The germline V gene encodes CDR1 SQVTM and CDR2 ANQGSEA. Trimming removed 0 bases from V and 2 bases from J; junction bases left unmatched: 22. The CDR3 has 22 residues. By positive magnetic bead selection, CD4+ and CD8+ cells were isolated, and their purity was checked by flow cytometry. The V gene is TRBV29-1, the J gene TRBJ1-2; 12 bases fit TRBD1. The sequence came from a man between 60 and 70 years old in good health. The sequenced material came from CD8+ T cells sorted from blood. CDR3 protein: CSVEDLPGQGAFGLGRNYGYTF. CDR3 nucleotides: TGCAGCGTTGAAGATCTCCCGGGACAGGGGGCTTTTGGACTCGGGAGAAACTATGGCTACACCTTC.